The rows below give T cell receptor beta chains drawn from one sample of a study of CD8+CD57+ T cells in acquired aplastic anemia. A single record per CDR3 protein comes from TCRdb applying MiXCR to the reads. Of 250,000 to 300,000 distinct CDR3 sequences detected, roughly 59% appear once; the ten largest clones hold under 1.5%. Sequenced material: sorted CD4+, CD8+, or CD8+CD57+ T cells (not recorded which) from PBMCs. These receptors originate from a human donor with aplastic anemia. CDR3s include the opening cysteine and the closing phenylalanine or tryptophan. Each record gives: clone size, D gene, J gene, V gene, CDR3 protein, CDR3 DNA. D genes are given only for firm matches. Size tells how often a clone was seen (once, few, many) or the class of an expanded clone, and some rows leave it out.

>NA|NA|TRBJ1-1|TRBV20-1
CSARGVLYTEAFF
TGCAGTGCTAGAGGCGTATTGTACACTGAAGCTTTCTTT
>many|NA|TRBJ1-5|TRBV2
CASSLATGPQHF
TGTGCCAGCAGCTTAGCGACAGGGCCCCAGCATTTT
>once|TRBD2|TRBJ2-5|TRBV29-1
CSASISGGAETQYF
TGCAGCGCCAGCATTAGCGGGGGGGCTGAGACCCAGTACTTC
>NA|NA|TRBJ2-5|TRBV7-2
CASSLDPGHETQYF
TGTGCCAGCAGCTTAGATCCCGGACACGAGACCCAGTACTTC
>NA|TRBD1|TRBJ2-7|TRBV24-1
CATSDTKLGTGDEQYF
TGTGCCACCAGTGACACCAAATTGGGGACAGGGGACGAGCAGTACTTC
>many|NA|TRBJ2-1|TRBV3-1
CASSLRDAHNEQFF
TGTGCCAGCAGCCTCCGGGACGCCCACAATGAGCAGTTCTTC
>NA|NA|TRBJ1-1|TRBV9
CASSVKGNTEAFF
TGTGCCAGCAGCGTAAAGGGGAACACTGAAGCTTTCTTT
>few|TRBD1|TRBJ1-2|TRBV15
CATSSDRGGYGYTF
TGTGCCACCAGCAGCGACAGGGGCGGATATGGCTACACCTTC
>few|NA|TRBJ1-1|TRBV7-2
CASSFLQAFF
TGTGCCAGCAGCTTTTTACAAGCTTTCTTT
>NA|NA|TRBJ2-3|TRBV10-3
CATRGSTDTQYF
TGTGCTACCAGGGGAAGCACAGATACGCAGTATTTT
>NA|TRBD1|TRBJ1-5|TRBV2
CASSAGTGSGKPQHF
TGTGCCAGCAGTGCCGGGACAGGGTCGGGAAAACCCCAGCATTTT
>many|TRBD1|TRBJ1-2|TRBV7-3
CASSGTGTANYGYTF
TGTGCCAGCAGCGGAACCGGGACAGCTAACTATGGCTACACCTTC
>NA|NA|TRBJ2-1|TRBV29-1
CSVEWGEMGNEQFF
TGCAGCGTTGAATGGGGGGAGATGGGGAATGAGCAGTTCTTC
>many|NA|TRBJ2-7|TRBV27
CASSSTVNYEQYF
TGTGCCAGCAGTTCTACGGTCAACTACGAGCAGTACTTC
>NA|NA|TRBJ2-7|TRBV7-9
CASSLASQGGGEQYF
TGTGCCAGCAGCTTAGCGTCACAGGGTGGGGGCGAGCAGTACTTC
>NA|TRBD1|TRBJ1-2|TRBV20-1
CSASDGQGSGNTF
TGCAGTGCGAGCGACGGACAGGGGTCTGGAAACACCTTC
>NA|NA|TRBJ2-5|TRBV4-1
CASTKGGAGLQETQYF
TGTGCCAGCACCAAGGGGGGGGCAGGGCTCCAAGAGACCCAGTACTTC
>many|TRBD1|TRBJ1-2|TRBV6-1
CASRILQGPYTF
TGTGCCAGCAGAATACTACAGGGGCCCTACACCTTC
>NA|TRBD1|TRBJ1-1|TRBV19
CASSTRTGGGTEAFF
TGTGCCAGTAGTACACGGACAGGGGGTGGCACTGAAGCTTTCTTT
>few|NA|TRBJ2-1|TRBV7-3
CASSSVDEQFF
TGTGCCAGCAGCTCCGTAGATGAGCAGTTCTTC
>NA|NA|TRBJ1-6|TRBV19
CASSIAGGRGYNSPLHF
TGTGCCAGTAGTATAGCTGGGGGAAGGGGGTATAATTCACCCCTCCACTTT
>many|NA|TRBJ2-7|TRBV5-4
CASSLHRGPSYEQYF
TGTGCCAGCAGCTTGCATCGGGGCCCCTCCTACGAGCAGTACTTC
>NA|NA|TRBJ2-1|TRBV11-3
CASSPRRGNEQFF
TGTGCCAGCAGCCCTCGGAGGGGGAATGAGCAGTTCTTC
>NA|TRBD1|TRBJ2-7|TRBV15
CATSDRDRGYEQYF
TGTGCCACCAGCGACCGGGACAGGGGCTACGAGCAGTACTTC
>few|NA|TRBJ1-3|TRBV24-1
CATSDPSTVPGNTIYF
TGTGCCACCAGTGATCCTTCGACAGTTCCTGGAAACACCATATATTTT
>NA|NA|TRBJ2-1|TRBV9
CASSATQDEQFF
TGTGCCAGCAGCGCCACTCAGGATGAGCAGTTCTTC
>once|NA|TRBJ1-2|TRBV7-2
CASSSSRSNYGYTF
TGTGCCAGCAGCTCTTCTAGATCTAACTATGGCTACACCTTC
>many|TRBD1|TRBJ1-4|TRBV2
CASNRDSSNEKLFF
TGTGCCAGCAATCGGGACAGCAGTAATGAAAAACTGTTTTTT
>NA|TRBD2|TRBJ2-2|TRBV10-3
CAISDPRTSKNTGELFF
TGTGCCATCAGTGATCCTCGGACTAGCAAGAACACCGGGGAGCTGTTTTTT
>NA|TRBD2|TRBJ2-7|TRBV25-1
CASSESELAIYEQYF
TGTGCCAGCAGTGAATCCGAACTAGCGATCTACGAGCAGTACTTC
>many|NA|TRBJ2-5|TRBV11-2
CASSLHRYETQYF
TGTGCCAGCAGCTTACACCGGTACGAGACCCAGTACTTC
>many|NA|TRBJ2-2|TRBV6-5
CASRESTGELFF
TGTGCCAGCAGGGAGTCCACCGGGGAGCTGTTTTTT
>many|NA|TRBJ1-2|TRBV12-3/TRBV12-4
CASRRDGYTF
TGTGCCAGCAGGCGGGATGGCTACACCTTC
>few|NA|TRBJ2-1|TRBV7-8
CASSSDNEQFF
TGTGCCAGCAGCTCGGACAATGAGCAGTTCTTC
>NA|NA|TRBJ2-1|TRBV24-1
CATRGGGGGYYNEQFF
TGTGCCACCAGGGGGGGCGGCGGGGGTTACTACAATGAGCAGTTCTTC